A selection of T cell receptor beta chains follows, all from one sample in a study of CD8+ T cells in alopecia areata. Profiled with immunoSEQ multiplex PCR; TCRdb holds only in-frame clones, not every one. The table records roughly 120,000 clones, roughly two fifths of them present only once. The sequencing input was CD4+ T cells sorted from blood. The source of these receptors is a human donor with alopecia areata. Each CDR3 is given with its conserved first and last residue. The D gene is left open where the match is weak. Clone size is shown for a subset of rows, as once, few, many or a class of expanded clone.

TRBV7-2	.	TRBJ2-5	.	TGTGCCAGCAGCTCCGTAACTGGGGGGTTTCGAGGAGAGACCCAGTACTTC	CASSSVTGGFRGETQYF
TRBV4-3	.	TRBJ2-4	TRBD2	TGCGCCAGCAGCCAAGATGCTAGCGGGAGGGGAGCCATTCAGTACTTC	CASSQDASGRGAIQYF
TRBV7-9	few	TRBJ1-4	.	TGTGCCAGCAGCATTAACCAAGGGAATGAAAAACTGTTTTTT	CASSINQGNEKLFF
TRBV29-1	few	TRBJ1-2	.	TGCAGCGTTGATCGCACAGGGAACTATGGCTACACCTTC	CSVDRTGNYGYTF
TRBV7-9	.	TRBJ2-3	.	TGTGCCAGCAGCTTGGGGCGGGGCACAGATACGCAGTATTTT	CASSLGRGTDTQYF
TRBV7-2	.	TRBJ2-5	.	TGTGCCACCACCGTACAAGAGACCCAGTACTTC	CATTVQETQYF
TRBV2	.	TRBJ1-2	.	TGTGCCAGCGCCCCCGGGACAACCTATGGCTACACCTTC	CASAPGTTYGYTF
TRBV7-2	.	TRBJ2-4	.	TGTGCCAGCAGCTTAGGTCCTATAGCCCTTACCATTCAGTACTTC	CASSLGPIALTIQYF
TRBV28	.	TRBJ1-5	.	TGTGCCAGCAGTTTGGGAAATCAGCCCCAGCATTTT	CASSLGNQPQHF
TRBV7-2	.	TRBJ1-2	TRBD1	TGTGCCAGCAGCCCAGGATGGACAGGGGGCGGCTACACCTTC	CASSPGWTGGGYTF
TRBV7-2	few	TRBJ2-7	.	TGTGCCAGCAGCTTCGGCGGGGCCTCCTACGAGCAGTACTTC	CASSFGGASYEQYF
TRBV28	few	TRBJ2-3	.	TGTGCCAGCAGGGAATGGATCACAGATACGCAGTATTTT	CASREWITDTQYF
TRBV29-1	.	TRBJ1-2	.	TGCAGCGTTATCGGTAACTATGGCTACACCTTC	CSVIGNYGYTF
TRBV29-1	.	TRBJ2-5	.	TGCAGCACGAGAGAAGAGACCCAGTACTTC	CSTREETQYF
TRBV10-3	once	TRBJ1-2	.	TGTGCCATCAGTGAGTCGGTCCCAGGGAGAGGCTACACCTTC	CAISESVPGRGYTF
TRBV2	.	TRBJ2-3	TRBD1	TGTGCCAGCAAAGACAGGGGGCAAGCAGATACGCAGTATTTT	CASKDRGQADTQYF
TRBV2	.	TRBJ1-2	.	TGTGCCAAGCAGCGGGGGATTAACTATGGCTACACCTTC	CAKQRGINYGYTF
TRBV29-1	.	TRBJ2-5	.	TGCAGCTTTAGGGCAGGTGGGGCAGGCGAGACCCAGTACTTC	CSFRAGGAGETQYF
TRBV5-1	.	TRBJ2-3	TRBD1	TGCGCCAGCAGCTACATCGGACAGGGCACAGATACGCAGTATTTT	CASSYIGQGTDTQYF
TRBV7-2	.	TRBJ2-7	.	TGTGCCAGCAGCTTCCGGACACCTGAGCAGTACTTC	CASSFRTPEQYF
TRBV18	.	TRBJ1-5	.	TGTGCCAGCTCACCGGGGCATAGCAATCAGCCCCAGCATTTT	CASSPGHSNQPQHF
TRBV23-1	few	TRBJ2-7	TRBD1	TGCGCCAGCATCCTGGGGGACAGGGGCCATTCCTACGAGCAGTACTTC	CASILGDRGHSYEQYF
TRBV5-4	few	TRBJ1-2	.	TGTGCCAGCAGCTTCTGGGGGGACAATGGCTACACCTTC	CASSFWGDNGYTF
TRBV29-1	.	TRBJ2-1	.	TGCAGCGTTGCGTTAAGCTCCTACAATGAGCAGTTCTTC	CSVALSSYNEQFF
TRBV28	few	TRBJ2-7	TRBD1	TGTGCCAGCAGTTCGCCGGGACAGGGAGAATCGAGGCAGTACTTC	CASSSPGQGESRQYF
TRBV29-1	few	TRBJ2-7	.	TGCAGCGTGGGACGGGGGATGTACGAGCAGTACTTC	CSVGRGMYEQYF
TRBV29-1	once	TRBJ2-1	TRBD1	TGCAGCGCCCCAGGGGGCGGGTTCCGAAACTACAATGAGCAGTTCTTC	CSAPGGGFRNYNEQFF
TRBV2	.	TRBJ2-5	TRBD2	TGTGCCAGCAGTGAAAGGCGGGGGACGTCAGAGACCCAGTACTTC	CASSERRGTSETQYF
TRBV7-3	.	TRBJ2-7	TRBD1	TGTGCCAGCAGCTTAGGGTACAGGGGATTCTACGAGCAGTACTTC	CASSLGYRGFYEQYF
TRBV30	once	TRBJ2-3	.	TGTGCCTGGAGTGTACTAAGCACAGATACGCAGTATTTT	CAWSVLSTDTQYF
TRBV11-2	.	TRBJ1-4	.	TGTGCCAGCAGCCACCGAGCAGCGCGGGGTAATGAAAAACTGTTTTTT	CASSHRAARGNEKLFF
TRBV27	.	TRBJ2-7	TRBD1	TGTGCCAGCAGTTTGTTACAGGGGGCGAAGGAGCAGTACTTC	CASSLLQGAKEQYF
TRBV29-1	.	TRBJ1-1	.	TGCAGCGTTGTCAGGACAGCAATGAACACTGAAGCTTTCTTT	CSVVRTAMNTEAFF
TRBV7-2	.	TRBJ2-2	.	TGTGCCAGCAGCCGGGACTGGGGTCCCGCCGGGGAGCTGTTTTTT	CASSRDWGPAGELFF
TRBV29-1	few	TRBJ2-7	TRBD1	TGCAGCGTGGGGACAGGACGCTACGAGCAGTACTTC	CSVGTGRYEQYF
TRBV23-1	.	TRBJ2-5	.	TGCGCCAGCAGTCAATCGAGGGGCAGGGCTGGGACCCAGTACTTC	CASSQSRGRAGTQYF
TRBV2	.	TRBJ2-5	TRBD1	TGTGCCAGCAGTGAAGCCGCCCGGACAGGGGAAGAGACCCAGTACTTC	CASSEAARTGEETQYF
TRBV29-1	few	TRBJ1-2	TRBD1	TGCAGCGTTCGGACAGGGTATGGCTACACCTTC	CSVRTGYGYTF
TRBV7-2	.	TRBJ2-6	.	TGTGCCAGCAGCTTAGCGGGTCTCTCTGGGGCCAACGTCCTGACTTTC	CASSLAGLSGANVLTF
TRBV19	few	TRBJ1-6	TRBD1	TGTGCCAGTAGGCCAGGGACAGGCTTTAATTCACCCCTCCACTTT	CASRPGTGFNSPLHF
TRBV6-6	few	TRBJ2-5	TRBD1	TGTGCCAGCAGCACAGGGGTACCCCAGTACTTC	CASSTGVPQYF
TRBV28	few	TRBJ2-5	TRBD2	TGTGCCAGCAGCTCTCGGACTAGCGGGAGTTGGGAGACCCAGTACTTC	CASSSRTSGSWETQYF
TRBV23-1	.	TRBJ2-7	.	TGCGCCAGCAGTCAAGCCAGACGGGAATCCTACGAGCAGTACTTC	CASSQARRESYEQYF
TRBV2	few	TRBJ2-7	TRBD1	TGTGCCAGCAGAGTGGGACAGCCGTTCTCCTACGAGCAGTACTTC	CASRVGQPFSYEQYF
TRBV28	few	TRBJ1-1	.	TGTGCCAGCCGTCTCCCAGGGATCCCTGAAGCTTTCTTT	CASRLPGIPEAFF
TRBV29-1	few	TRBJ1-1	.	TGCAGCTTCGGGACGGCGCCCGAAGCTTTCTTT	CSFGTAPEAFF
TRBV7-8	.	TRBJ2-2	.	TGTGCCAGCAGCGGGGCGAACACCGGGGAGCTGTTTTTT	CASSGANTGELFF
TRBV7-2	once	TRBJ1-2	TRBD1	TGTGCCAGCCGGGTGGGACAGGGGGCGAATGGCTACACCTTC	CASRVGQGANGYTF
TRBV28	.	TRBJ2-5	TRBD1	TGTGCCAGCAGTTTTGTGGGACAGGGGTTCCAAGAGACCCAGTACTTC	CASSFVGQGFQETQYF
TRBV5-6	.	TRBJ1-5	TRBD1	TGTGCCAGCAGCTCGACAGGGCCGAATCAGCCCCAGCATTTT	CASSSTGPNQPQHF